A single T cell receptor (beta chain) is shown here with its context. A read error may account for a junction end that differs from germline. The data stem from a study of blood T cell repertoires in COVID-19. The overall study: Sources were T cells, B-cell-depleted T cells, or PBMCs; the material itself was cDNA or gDNA.

Sequenced by immunoSEQ multiplex PCR; TCRdb stores in-frame clones only, minus some. The data contain over 100,000 clones, 70% to 90% of them singletons. The CDR3 is made up of 12 amino acids. The germline V gene has CDR1 SEHNR and CDR2 FQNEAQ (reference sequence). The receptor comes from a human donor in a cohort sampled during active COVID-19. The rearrangement links TRBV7-9 to TRBJ1-3; D is ambiguous. Material for sequencing was peripheral blood. CDR3 nucleotides: TGTGCCAGCAGCTTGGCTGGCCGGCGGATAGGATTT. Its protein is CASSLAGRRIGF.